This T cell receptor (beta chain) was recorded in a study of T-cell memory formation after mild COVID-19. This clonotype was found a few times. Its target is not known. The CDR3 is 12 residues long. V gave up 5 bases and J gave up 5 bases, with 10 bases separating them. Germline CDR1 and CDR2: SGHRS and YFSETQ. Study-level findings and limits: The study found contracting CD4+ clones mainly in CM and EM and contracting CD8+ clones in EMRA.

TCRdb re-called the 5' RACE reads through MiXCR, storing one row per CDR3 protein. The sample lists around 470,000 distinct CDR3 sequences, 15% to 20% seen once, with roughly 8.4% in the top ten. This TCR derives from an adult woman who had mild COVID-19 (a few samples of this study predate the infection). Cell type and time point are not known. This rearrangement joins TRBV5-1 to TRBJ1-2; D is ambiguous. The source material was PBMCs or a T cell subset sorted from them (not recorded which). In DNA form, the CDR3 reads TGCGCCAGCAGAAATCCAAGTTATGGCTACACCTTC. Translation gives CASRNPSYGYTF.